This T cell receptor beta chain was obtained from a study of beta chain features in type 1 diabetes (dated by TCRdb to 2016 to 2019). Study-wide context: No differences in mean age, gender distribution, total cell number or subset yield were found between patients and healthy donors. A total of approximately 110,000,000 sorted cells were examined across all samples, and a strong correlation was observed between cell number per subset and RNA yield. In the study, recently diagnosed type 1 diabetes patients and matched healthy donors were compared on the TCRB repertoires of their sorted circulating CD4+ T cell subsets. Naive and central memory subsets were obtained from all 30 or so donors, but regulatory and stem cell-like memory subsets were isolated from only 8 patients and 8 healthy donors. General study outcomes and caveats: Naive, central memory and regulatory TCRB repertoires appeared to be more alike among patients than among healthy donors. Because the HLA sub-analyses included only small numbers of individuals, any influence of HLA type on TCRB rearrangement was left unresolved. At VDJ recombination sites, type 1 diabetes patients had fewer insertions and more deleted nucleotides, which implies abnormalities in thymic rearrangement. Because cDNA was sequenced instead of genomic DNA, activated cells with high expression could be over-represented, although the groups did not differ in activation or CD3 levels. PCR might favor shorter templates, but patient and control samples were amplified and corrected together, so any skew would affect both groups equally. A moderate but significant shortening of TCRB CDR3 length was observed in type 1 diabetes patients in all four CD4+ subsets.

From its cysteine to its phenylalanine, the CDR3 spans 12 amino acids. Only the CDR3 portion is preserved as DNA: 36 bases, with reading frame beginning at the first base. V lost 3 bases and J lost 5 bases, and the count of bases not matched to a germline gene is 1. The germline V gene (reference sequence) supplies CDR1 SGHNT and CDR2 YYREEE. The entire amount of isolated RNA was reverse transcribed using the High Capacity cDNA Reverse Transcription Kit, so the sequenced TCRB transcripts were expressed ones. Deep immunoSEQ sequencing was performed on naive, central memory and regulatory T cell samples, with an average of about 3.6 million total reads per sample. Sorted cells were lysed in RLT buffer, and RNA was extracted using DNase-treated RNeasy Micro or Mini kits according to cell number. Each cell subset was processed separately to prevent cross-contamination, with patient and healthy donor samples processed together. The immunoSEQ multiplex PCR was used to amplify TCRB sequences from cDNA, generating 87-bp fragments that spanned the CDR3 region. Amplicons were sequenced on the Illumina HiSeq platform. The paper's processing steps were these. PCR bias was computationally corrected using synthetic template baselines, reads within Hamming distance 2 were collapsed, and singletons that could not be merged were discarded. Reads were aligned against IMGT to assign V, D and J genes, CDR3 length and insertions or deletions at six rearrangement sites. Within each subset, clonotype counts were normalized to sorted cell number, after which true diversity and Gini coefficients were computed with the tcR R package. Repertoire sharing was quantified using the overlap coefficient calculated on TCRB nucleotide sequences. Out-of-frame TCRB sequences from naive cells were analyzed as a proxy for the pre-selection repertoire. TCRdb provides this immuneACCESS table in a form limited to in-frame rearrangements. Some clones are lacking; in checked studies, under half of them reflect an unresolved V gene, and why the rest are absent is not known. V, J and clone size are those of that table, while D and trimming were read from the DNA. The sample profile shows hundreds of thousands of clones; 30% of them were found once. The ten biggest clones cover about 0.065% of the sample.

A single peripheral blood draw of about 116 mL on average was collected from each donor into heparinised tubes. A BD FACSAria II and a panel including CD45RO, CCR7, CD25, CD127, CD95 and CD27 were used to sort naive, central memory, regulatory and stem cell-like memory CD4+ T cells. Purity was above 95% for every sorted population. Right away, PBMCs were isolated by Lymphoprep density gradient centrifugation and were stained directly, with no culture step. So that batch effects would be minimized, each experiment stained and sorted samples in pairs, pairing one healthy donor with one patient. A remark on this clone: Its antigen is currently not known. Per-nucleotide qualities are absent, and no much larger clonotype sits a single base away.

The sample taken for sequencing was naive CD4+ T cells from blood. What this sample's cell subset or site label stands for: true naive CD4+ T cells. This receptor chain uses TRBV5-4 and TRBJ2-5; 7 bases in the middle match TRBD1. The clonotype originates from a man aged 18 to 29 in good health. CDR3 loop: CASSSRGETQYF. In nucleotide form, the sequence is TGTGCCAGCAGCTCCAGGGGGGAGACCCAGTACTTC. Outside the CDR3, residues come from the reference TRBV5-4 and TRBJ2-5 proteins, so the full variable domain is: ETGVTQSPTHLIKTRGQQVTLRCSSQSGHNTVSWYQQALGQGPQFIFQYYREEENGRGNFPPRFSGLQFPNYSSELNVNALELDDSALYLCASSSRGETQYFGPGTRLLVL.